The entry that follows covers one T cell receptor (beta chain) sequence. This record belongs to a study of blood T cell repertoires in COVID-19. The wider study: Donors in the United States, Italy and Spain gave samples during acute or convalescent COVID-19. Sample material is recorded as cDNA or gDNA derived from T cells, B-cell-depleted T cells, or PBMCs.

Under the authors' procedure: For nucleated cells, counts were estimated from reference gene primer amplification. Sequenced by immunoSEQ multiplex PCR; TCRdb stores in-frame clones only, minus some. That table supplies the V and J calls and clone size; D and trimming were determined from the DNA. Of around 300,000 clones listed, 75% to 90% are singletons. The V gene lost 6 bases and the J gene lost 5 bases, with 17 bases spanning the gap. The germline V gene encodes CDR1 KGHSH and CDR2 LQKENI. This CDR3 contains 15 residues. The clonotype comes from a man younger than 35 with active or convalescent COVID-19. This chain links TRBV18 with TRBJ1-5; maybe TRBD1 (6 bases). Sequencing used peripheral blood. The CDR3 sequence: CASSPSQGFDQPQHF. CDR3 DNA sequence: TGTGCCAGCTCCCCGAGCCAGGGGTTTGATCAGCCCCAGCATTTT.